A single sample gave rise to the 13 T cell receptor beta chains below, sequenced in a study of neoadjuvant anti-PD-1 for oral cavity cancer. This table comes from immunoSEQ multiplex PCR, and its TCRdb copy is limited to in-frame clones, with some not included. The sample includes 30,000 to 35,000 clones, 80% to 90% of them seen just once. The source was PBMCs, collected before nivolumab (anti-PD-1) treatment. The source is a person between 40 and 85 years old with oral cavity squamous cell carcinoma.

The genes are TRBV5-1 and TRBJ1-2, with 8 nucleotides matching TRBD1. Germline-derived CDR1 and CDR2 are SGHRS and YFSETQ. V lost 0 bases and J lost 3; bases outside the gene matches: 4. This CDR3 comprises 15 residues. The DNA of the CDR3 is TGCGCCAGCAGCTTGGGTCAGGGGGCAGACTATGGCTACACCTTC. Protein: CASSLGQGADYGYTF. Together with reference TRBV5-1 and TRBJ1-2, the CDR3 gives the full variable domain: KAGVTQTPRYLIKTRGQQVTLSCSPISGHRSVSWYQQTPGQGLQFLFEYFSETQRNKGNFPGRFSGRQFSNSRSEMNVSTLELGDSALYLCASSLGQGADYGYTFGSGTRLTVV.

The J gene is TRBJ2-7, the V gene TRBV23-1; D unclear. TRBV23-1 is an ORF, and what it does is uncertain. The CDR3 covers 17 residues. V dropped 2 bases and J dropped 3 bases, with 20 bases sitting between them. The CDR3 is CASSQGEGPQKIYEQYF. The CDR3 nucleotides read TGCGCCAGCAGTCAAGGGGAAGGACCTCAGAAGATCTACGAGCAGTACTTC.

This clone was counted a single time. The V and J genes are TRBV10-3 and TRBJ2-5; TRBD2 aligns across 15 bases. The germline CDR1 and CDR2 sequences are ENHRY and SYGVKD. The CDR3 is 17 residues long. V dropped 8 bases and J dropped 2; count of bases not matched to a gene: 9. The chain's CDR3 is CAISGLAGGPGQETQYF. The CDR3 DNA reads as TGTGCCATCTCTGGACTAGCGGGGGGGCCGGGGCAAGAGACCCAGTACTTC.

The chain employs TRBV4-3 and TRBJ2-4; D is undetermined. CDR1 and CDR2 (germline): LGHNA, YSLEER. The CDR3 has 15 residues. With 1 base removed from V and 4 bases from J, the gap between germline ends came to 11 bases. The DNA of the CDR3 is TGCGCCAGCAGCCAAGGAATATCGCCAAAAAACATTCAGTACTTC. Protein sequence: CASSQGISPKNIQYF.

The CDR3 loop is CASSPLSGGAFREQYF. The CDR3 DNA follows: TGTGCCAGCAGCCCCCTAAGCGGGGGGGCCTTTAGGGAGCAGTACTTC. This rearrangement joins TRBV7-9 to TRBJ2-7; TRBD2 aligns across 10 bases. Germline V CDR1 and CDR2: SEHNR, FQNEAQ (reference sequence). This CDR3 has 16 amino acids. V was clipped by 5 bases and J by 7 bases; unmatched bases: 14.

The rearrangement links TRBV5-4 to TRBJ1-1; D is possibly TRBD1 (6 bases). CDR3 length: 14 amino acids. Trimming pared 3 bases from V and 1 base from J, leaving 10 bases between. Germline V gives CDR1 SGHNT, CDR2 YYREEE (reference sequence). The CDR3 sequence: CASSSRGGNTEAFF. The DNA of the CDR3 is TGTGCCAGCAGCTCTAGGGGGGGGAACACTGAAGCTTTCTTT.

The chain is built from TRBV7-9 and TRBJ1-2; 7 bases match TRBD1. Germline CDR1 is SEHNR and CDR2 is FQNEAQ (reference sequence). The CDR3 is 14 residues long. V was pared by 4 bases and J by 3 bases, with 5 bases of the junction left unmatched. CDR3 sequence (DNA): TGTGCCAGCAGCTCGGGACAGTGGGACTATGGCTACACCTTC. Amino acid sequence: CASSSGQWDYGYTF.

The rearrangement joins TRBV29-1 to TRBJ1-1; 11 bases map to TRBD1. Germline V gene lookup returns CDR1 SQVTM and CDR2 ANQGSEA. The ends lost 5 bases at V and 0 bases at J; junction bases unmatched: 2. The CDR3 covers 14 residues. The CDR3 sequence: CSVWTGGMNTEAFF. The CDR3 nucleotides are TGCAGCGTTTGGACAGGGGGCATGAACACTGAAGCTTTCTTT.

In this sample, this clone turned up a few times. V is TRBV9 and J is TRBJ2-7; 10 bases are shared with TRBD1. Unmatched junction bases numbered 9, after V lost 4 bases and J lost 5 bases. Germline CDR1 SGDLS, CDR2 YYNGEE. This CDR3 has 15 amino acids. The CDR3 region is CASSLRDRGIDEQYF. The CDR3 DNA sequence: TGTGCCAGCAGCCTACGGGACAGGGGAATCGACGAGCAGTACTTC. Filled out from reference TRBV9 and TRBJ2-7, the complete variable domain reads DSGVTQTPKHLITATGQRVTLRCSPRSGDLSVYWYQQSLDQGLQFLIQYYNGEERAKGNILERFSAQQFPDLHSELNLSSLELGDSALYFCASSLRDRGIDEQYFGPGTRLTVT.

This chain connects TRBV6-6 to TRBJ2-5; 8 bases agree with TRBD2. In germline, CDR1 is MNHNY, CDR2 SVGAGI (reference sequence). The CDR3 consists of 14 residues. The V segment lost 6 bases and the J segment 4 bases; nucleotides outside the gene matches: 7. The CDR3 spells CASSNNREGETQYF. For the CDR3, the DNA is TGTGCCAGCAGCAACAACCGGGAGGGAGAGACCCAGTACTTC.

The J gene is TRBJ2-7, the V gene TRBV25-1, with 8 bases matching TRBD1. Germline assignment: CDR1 MGHDK and CDR2 SYGVNS. Trimming removed 8 bases from V and 0 bases from J; junction bases left unmatched: 3. The CDR3 length is 13 residues. DNA for the CDR3: TGTGCCAGCGAGGACAGGGCCTCCTACGAGCAGTACTTC. Protein: CASEDRASYEQYF.

The V and J genes are TRBV9 and TRBJ1-2; D is unclear. There are 14 residues in the CDR3. Germline CDR1 reads SGDLS; CDR2 reads YYNGEE. The V gene lost 3 bases and the J gene lost 3 bases, with 12 bases spanning the gap. In DNA form, the CDR3 reads TGTGCCAGCAGCGCCTCAGATGGAGACTATGGCTACACCTTC. Amino acid sequence: CASSASDGDYGYTF.

The J gene is TRBJ2-5, the V gene TRBV7-2, with D possibly matching TRBD1 (7 bases). Germline-derived CDR1 and CDR2 are SGHTA and FQGNSA. There are 15 residues in the CDR3. Trimming removed 1 base from V and 5 bases from J, with 14 bases in between. CDR3 loop: CASSLGRGLGETQYF. Here the CDR3 DNA reads TGTGCCAGCAGCTTAGGGAGGGGGCTAGGGGAGACCCAGTACTTC.